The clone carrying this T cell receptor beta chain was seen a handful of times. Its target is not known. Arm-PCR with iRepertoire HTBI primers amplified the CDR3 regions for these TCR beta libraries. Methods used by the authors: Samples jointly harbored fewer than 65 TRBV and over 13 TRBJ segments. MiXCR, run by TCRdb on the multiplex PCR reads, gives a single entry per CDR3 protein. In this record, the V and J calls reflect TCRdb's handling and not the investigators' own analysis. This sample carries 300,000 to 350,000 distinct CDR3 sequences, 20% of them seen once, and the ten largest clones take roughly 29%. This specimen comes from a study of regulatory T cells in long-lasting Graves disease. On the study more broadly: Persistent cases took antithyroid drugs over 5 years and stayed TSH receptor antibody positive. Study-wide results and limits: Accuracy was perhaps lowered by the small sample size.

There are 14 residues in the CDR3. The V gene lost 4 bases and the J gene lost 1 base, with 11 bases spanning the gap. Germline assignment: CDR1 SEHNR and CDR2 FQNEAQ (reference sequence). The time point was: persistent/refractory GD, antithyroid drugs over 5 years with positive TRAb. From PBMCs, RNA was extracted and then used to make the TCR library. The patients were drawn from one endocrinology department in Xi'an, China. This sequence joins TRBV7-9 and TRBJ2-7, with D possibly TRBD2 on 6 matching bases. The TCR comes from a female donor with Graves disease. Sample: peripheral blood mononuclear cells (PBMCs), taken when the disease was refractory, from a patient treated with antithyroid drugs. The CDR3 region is CASSSQAGSYEQYF. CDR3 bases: TGTGCCAGCAGCTCTCAAGCGGGTTCCTACGAGCAGTACTTC.